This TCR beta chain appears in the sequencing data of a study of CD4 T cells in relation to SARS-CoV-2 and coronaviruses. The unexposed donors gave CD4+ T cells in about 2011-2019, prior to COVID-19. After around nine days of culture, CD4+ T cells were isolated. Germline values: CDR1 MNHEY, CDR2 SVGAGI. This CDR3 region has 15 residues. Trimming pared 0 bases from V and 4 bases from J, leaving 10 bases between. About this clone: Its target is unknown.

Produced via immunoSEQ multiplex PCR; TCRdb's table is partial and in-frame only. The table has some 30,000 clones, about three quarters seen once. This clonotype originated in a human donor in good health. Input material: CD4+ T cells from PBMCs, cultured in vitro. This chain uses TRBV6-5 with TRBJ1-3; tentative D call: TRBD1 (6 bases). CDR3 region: CASSYSGQIGNTIYF. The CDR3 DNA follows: TGTGCCAGCAGTTACTCAGGACAGATAGGAAACACCATATATTTT.